The 23 T cell receptor beta chains listed next were all sequenced from one sample in a study of identical twins. TCRdb processed the 5' RACE reads anew with MiXCR; each CDR3 protein has one entry. In the table there are about 810,000 distinct CDR3 sequences, over 9% of which are singletons. The data were also submitted as part of a second study, on yellow fever vaccine responses in identical twins.

The specimen was PBMCs. All receptors derive from a woman younger than 35 in good health.

This clonotype was recorded a few times. The chain is built from TRBV12-3 or TRBV12-4 and TRBJ1-6, with D tentatively TRBD1 (5 bases). CDR3 length: 14 residues. The V and J ends lost 3 bases and 9 bases respectively, with 12 bases between them. CDR3 sequence (DNA): TGTGCCAGCAGTTTCCGCAGGGTGGGTTCACCCCTCCACTTT. This sequence encodes CASSFRRVGSPLHF.

This clonotype was seen just once. V usage is TRBV20-1 and J usage is TRBJ2-1; 9 nucleotides align to TRBD2. The CDR3 has 17 residues. CDR1 is DFQATT, CDR2 SNEGSKA, per germline (reference sequence). Trimming cost V 3 bases and J 0 bases; bases outside gene matches: 9. CDR3 coding DNA: TGCAGTGCTAGTGGCCTAGCGGGAACCAGCTCCTACAATGAGCAGTTCTTC. Amino acid sequence: CSASGLAGTSSYNEQFF.

V is TRBV13 and J is TRBJ1-2; 11 nucleotides align to TRBD1. This CDR3 has 16 amino acids. V trimming: 5 bases; J trimming: 1 base; junction bases outside the gene matches: 6. Germline V gene data show CDR1 as PRHDT and CDR2 as FYEKMQ (reference sequence). The CDR3 reads CASSPKGTGGNYGYTF. CDR3 DNA: TGTGCCAGCAGCCCCAAAGGGACAGGGGGTAACTATGGCTACACCTTC.

This clonotype was counted only a few times. This chain joins TRBV5-1 and TRBJ2-1, with D perhaps matching TRBD1 (5 bases). Germline CDR1 SGHRS, CDR2 YFSETQ. The CDR3 loop spans 18 amino acids. Trimming took 0 bases from V and 9 from J, leaving 25 bases between them. The CDR3 protein is CASSLARVSVGDPTEQFF. The CDR3, as DNA: TGCGCCAGCAGCTTGGCCAGGGTCTCTGTGGGTGATCCGACTGAGCAGTTCTTC.

The chain has TRBV2 and TRBJ2-7; a possible D gene is TRBD1 (5 bases). Trimming stripped 7 bases from V and 7 bases from J, with 11 bases between. The length of the CDR3 is 11 residues. Germline V gene sequence: CDR1 SNHLY, CDR2 FYNNEI. In DNA form, the CDR3 reads TGTGCCAGCAAACTAACAGGAGAGCAGTACGTC. Residues: CASKLTGEQYV.

This clonotype was counted ten times or more. One junction end disagrees with the germline gene, perhaps due to a read error. This chain connects TRBV12-3 or TRBV12-4 to TRBJ2-7, with 8 bases matching TRBD1. The length of the CDR3 is 14 residues. The CDR3 DNA is TGCGCCAGCAGCCCCACAGGGGGCTCCTACGAGCAGTACTTC. Its translation is CASSPTGGSYEQYF.

This clonotype was counted a few times. V usage is TRBV6-1 and J usage is TRBJ2-2; 8 bases are shared with TRBD1. Germline loops: CDR1 MNHNS, CDR2 SASEGT. CDR3 length equals 16 residues. V dropped 6 bases and J dropped 2; count of bases not matched to a gene: 8. DNA of the CDR3: TGTGCCAGCAGGATTGACAGGGGAATCAACACCGGGGAGCTGTTTTTT. Its translation is CASRIDRGINTGELFF.

The chain links TRBV28 to TRBJ2-7; D possibly corresponds to TRBD2 (7 bases). The V end was cut by 2 bases, the J end by 0 bases, with 11 bases between. From germline, CDR1 is MDHEN and CDR2 SYDVKM. The CDR3 sequence is 15 residues long. The CDR3 DNA reads as TGTGCCAGCAGTTTACTAGCGGACAGCTCCTACGAGCAGTACTTC. Translation: CASSLLADSSYEQYF.

This clonotype was observed a handful of times. V gene TRBV6-1 combines with J gene TRBJ1-4; D remains ambiguous. There are 13 residues in the CDR3. CDR1 and CDR2 (germline): MNHNS, SASEGT. V lost 2 bases and J lost 7, with 8 bases in between. This CDR3 is CASSEFGFEKLFF. The CDR3 nucleotides are TGTGCCAGCAGTGAATTCGGTTTTGAAAAACTGTTTTTT.

This clonotype showed up just a few times. The rearrangement links TRBV5-1 to TRBJ2-1, with D unresolved. The V gene's germline CDR1 is SGHRS and CDR2 YFSETQ. The V end lost 4 bases, the J end lost 8 bases, and 22 bases lay between the germline ends. The length of the CDR3 is 16 residues. CDR3 in amino acids: CASSPKLRVGMDEQFF. For the CDR3, the DNA is TGCGCCAGCAGCCCTAAACTACGAGTCGGTATGGATGAGCAGTTCTTC.

The chain couples TRBV20-1 to TRBJ2-1; possibly TRBD2 for D (5 bases). Germline CDR1 reads DFQATT; CDR2 reads SNEGSKA (reference sequence). CDR3 length equals 16 residues. Deletions cut 5 bases from V and 0 bases from J, with 17 bases between. The CDR3 here is CSAYSSGGSSYNEQFF. Written as DNA, the CDR3 is TGCAGTGCTTATTCAAGCGGAGGAAGCTCCTACAATGAGCAGTTCTTC.

This clonotype was seen a few times. CDR3 DNA: TGTGCCAGCACCCCGACTGAGAACTATGGCTACACCTTC. This sequence encodes CASTPTENYGYTF. V and J are TRBV12-3 or TRBV12-4 and TRBJ1-2; D is ambiguous. V was shortened by 7 bases and J by 2 bases, with 11 bases between the two germline ends. The CDR3 is made up of 13 amino acids.

The table lists this clonotype with a few counts. The gene calls are TRBV29-1 and TRBJ2-5; 7 bases align to TRBD1. Germline values: CDR1 SQVTM, CDR2 ANQGSEA. CDR3 length equals 16 residues. V lost 6 bases to trimming and J lost 2 bases; unmatched junction nucleotides: 15. The CDR3 DNA reads TGCAGCGTCAGACTCGACAGGGCGCCCCAACAAGAGACCCAGTACTTC. This sequence encodes CSVRLDRAPQQETQYF. The full variable domain, completed using reference TRBV29-1 and TRBJ2-5, is SAVISQKPSRDICQRGTSLTIQCQVDSQVTMMFWYRQQPGQSLTLIATANQGSEATYESGFVIDKFPISRPNLTFSTLTVSNMSPEDSSIYLCSVRLDRAPQQETQYFGPGTRLLVL.

The chain combines TRBV10-1 with TRBJ2-5; TRBD2 agrees at 9 bases. This CDR3 contains 17 residues. Trimming cost V 0 bases and J 5 bases; bases outside gene matches: 10. Germline CDR1 reads WNHNN; CDR2 reads SYGVQD (reference sequence). The CDR3 region is CASSESRPAGGIETQYF. In DNA form, the CDR3 reads TGCGCCAGCAGTGAGTCGAGGCCAGCGGGGGGAATCGAGACCCAGTACTTC.

The chain is built from TRBV4-1 and TRBJ2-3; TRBD2 matches at 9 bases. Germline assignment: CDR1 MGHRA and CDR2 YSYEKL. This CDR3 comprises 16 residues. V shed 2 bases and J 4 bases; nucleotides not matched to a gene: 7. The CDR3, as DNA: TGCGCCAGCAGCCAATTACCGGGACTAGCCCCAGATACGCAGTATTTT. Translating it yields CASSQLPGLAPDTQYF.

This chain joins TRBV12-3 or TRBV12-4 and TRBJ2-5, with 11 bases fitting TRBD1. The CDR3 contains 14 residues. Unmatched junction bases numbered 5, after V lost 7 bases and J lost 4 bases. The CDR3 region has the DNA TGTGCCAGCAAGGACAGGGGGCCGGTAGAGACCCAGTACTTC. Translation gives CASKDRGPVETQYF.

The rearrangement joins TRBV10-3 to TRBJ2-1; TRBD1 agrees at 8 bases. The CDR3 is 20 residues long. Unmatched junction bases numbered 16, after V lost 3 bases and J lost 0 bases. Germline-derived CDR1 and CDR2 are ENHRY and SYGVKD. CDR3 sequence (DNA): TGTGCCATCAGTGACGGGGGCAGGGGAAACAGGGGGGCCTCCTACAATGAGCAGTTCTTC. Translation: CAISDGGRGNRGASYNEQFF.

The chain recombines TRBV2 with TRBJ2-7; maybe TRBD1 (5 bases). CDR3 length equals 14 residues. Trimming stripped 4 bases from V and 4 bases from J, with 14 bases between. Looked up from germline, CDR1 is SNHLY and CDR2 is FYNNEI. The CDR3 coding sequence is TGTGCCAGCAGTGCCGAGACAGCGAAGTACGAGCAGTACTTC. Its translation is CASSAETAKYEQYF.

This chain connects TRBV5-1 to TRBJ2-3; 12 bases agree with TRBD2. The CDR3 totals 17 residues. CDR1 is SGHRS and CDR2 is YFSETQ in the germline V gene. V gave up 0 bases and J gave up 6 bases; unmatched junction bases: 8. The CDR3 DNA is TGCGCCAGCAGCTTGGCCGGGCTAGCGGGAGGGCCGGATACGCAGTATTTT. The encoded protein is CASSLAGLAGGPDTQYF.

CDR3 amino acids: CAIGVNSEAFF. DNA for the CDR3: TGTGCCATCGGTGTAAACTCTGAAGCTTTCTTT. J is TRBJ1-1 and V is TRBV10-3; D gene uncertain. Deletions cut 8 bases from V and 6 bases from J, with 10 bases between. Germline V lookup: CDR1 ENHRY, CDR2 SYGVKD. The CDR3 contains 11 residues.

This clonotype was recorded at least ten times. The V and J genes are TRBV14 and TRBJ1-1; D ambiguous. Germline-derived CDR1 and CDR2 are SGHDN and FVKESK. V was clipped by 1 base and J by 6 bases, with 9 bases between them. This CDR3 has 13 residues. CDR3 DNA: TGTGCCAGCAGCCAAGGGACCTCCGCTGAAGCTTTCTTT. Protein product: CASSQGTSAEAFF.

The rearrangement joins TRBV24-1 to TRBJ2-2; 7 positions match TRBD1. The length of the CDR3 is 17 residues. The J segment lost 4 bases and the V segment lost 0 bases, leaving 7 bases of the junction unmatched. The germline V gene encodes CDR1 KGHDR and CDR2 SFDVKD. The DNA of the CDR3 is TGTGCCACCAGTGATTTGCCCGGGACAGAGATCACCGGGGAGCTGTTTTTT. Protein product: CATSDLPGTEITGELFF.

This clonotype was recorded a few times. This chain uses TRBV5-1 with TRBJ2-1; no firm D call. Germline V lookup: CDR1 SGHRS, CDR2 YFSETQ. The germline V and J ends were trimmed by 4 bases and 15 bases, with 11 bases remaining between them. This CDR3 is built from 10 residues. CDR3 in amino acids: CASSLTDGFF. The CDR3, as DNA: TGCGCCAGCAGCCTAACCGACGGGTTCTTC.